A few counts support the clone carrying this T cell receptor (beta chain). Its antigen is unidentified. This sample stems from a study of CD8+ T cells in alopecia areata. The overall study: It was 6 to 18 months of tofacitinib, and then there were 6 months off drug.

Sequencing relied on a cDNA template that was reverse transcribed from extracted RNA. The table came from immunoSEQ multiplex PCR; TCRdb's copy has only in-frame clones and leaves some out. The sample lists nearly 95,000 clones, just over 70% occurring once. Treatment given: oral pan-JAK inhibitor, 5-10 mg twice daily. Sorting of CD4+ and CD8+ T cells was performed on PBMCs. The CDR3 has 15 residues. Germline assignment: CDR1 SGHTA and CDR2 FQGNSA. Trimming left V 1 base short and J 0 bases short, with 10 bases between. Whole-study results and caveats: Persistence in scalp and blood during tofacitinib was observed for many expanded lesional clones. Elevated clonality characterized lesional scalp relative to normal scalp, particularly in alopecia totalis/universalis.

The chain links TRBV7-2 to TRBJ2-7; D might be TRBD2 (5 bases). The origin of this receptor is a human donor with alopecia areata. The material was CD8+ T cells sorted from blood, obtained at approximately week 42, from a patient treated with tofacitinib. For the CDR3, the DNA is TGTGCCAGCAGCTTAGGTGAGGGCGGCTCCTACGAGCAGTACTTC. As protein: CASSLGEGGSYEQYF.